One sample yielded the 20 T cell receptor beta chains listed below, sequenced in a study of human T cells and chemical hapten exposure. MiXCR, applied by TCRdb to the RACE reads, yields one record per CDR3 protein. Here the sample spans 35,000 to 50,000 distinct CDR3 sequences, 3.5% to 4.5% being singletons. Time point in this sample: healthy volunteer bleed at 2 weeks. RNA extraction used unfractionated whole blood as the source of total RNA. The sample consisted of whole blood. All receptors derive from a female donor in good health. Some clones in this sample may be carry-over from other donors' samples.

The chain couples TRBV6-1 to TRBJ2-3; 7 positions agree with TRBD1. The CDR3 extends over 14 amino acids. Germline trimming cut 7 bases from V and 3 bases from J; bases unmatched to any gene: 7. The V gene's germline CDR1 is MNHNS and CDR2 SASEGT. CDR3 sequence (DNA): TGTGCCAGCACCGGGACAGCCCAGACAGATACGCAGTATTTT. This gives the protein CASTGTAQTDTQYF.

This clonotype was recorded at least ten times. The rearrangement joins TRBV4-2 to TRBJ1-1; TRBD1 agrees at 11 bases. CDR3 length: 16 residues. Germline loops: CDR1 LGHNA, CDR2 YNFKEQ. Losses at the gene ends were 0 bases for V and 5 bases for J; bases not matched to a gene: 5. The DNA of the CDR3 is TGTGCCAGCAGCCAAGATCCGGGGACAGGGGGGACTGAAGCTTTCTTT. This translates into CASSQDPGTGGTEAFF.

Ten or more counts support this clonotype. The CDR3 is CASSRQGGSYEQYF. CDR3 nucleotide sequence: TGTGCCAGCAGTAGACAGGGAGGCTCCTACGAGCAGTACTTC. The chain joins TRBV25-1 to TRBJ2-7; D is possibly TRBD1 (7 bases). The germline V gene has CDR1 MGHDK and CDR2 SYGVNS. The V gene lost 5 bases and the J gene lost 0 bases, with 11 bases spanning the gap. This CDR3 spans 14 amino acids.

The V and J genes are TRBV18 and TRBJ2-6; the match to TRBD2 covers 7 bases. This CDR3 spans 17 amino acids. Germline V gene lookup returns CDR1 KGHSH and CDR2 LQKENI. The J segment lost 1 base and the V segment lost 3 bases, leaving 6 bases of the junction unmatched. The CDR3 loop reads CASSPPRGGSGANVLTF. As DNA, the CDR3 is TGTGCCAGCTCACCCCCTCGGGGAGGGTCTGGGGCCAACGTCCTGACTTTC. Using reference TRBV18 and TRBJ2-6 for the parts outside the CDR3, the full variable domain is NAGVMQNPRHLVRRRGQEARLRCSPMKGHSHVYWYRQLPEEGLKFMVYLQKENIIDESGMPKERFSAEFPKEGPSILRIQQVVRGDSAAYFCASSPPRGGSGANVLTFGAGSRLTVL.

This clonotype came up many times. The V call is TRBV5-1, the J call TRBJ2-5; D tentatively fits TRBD1 or TRBD2 (5 bases each). CDR3 length: 15 amino acids. Trimming cost V 2 bases and J 0 bases, with 11 bases left between them. Germline V CDR1 and CDR2: SGHRS, YFSETQ. The CDR3 DNA reads TGCGCCAGCAGCTTCCGGGGCGCCGACCAAGAGACCCAGTACTTC. This sequence encodes CASSFRGADQETQYF.

This clonotype was recorded at least ten times. The rearrangement links TRBV7-2 to TRBJ2-5, with 9 bases matching TRBD2. V dropped 0 bases and J dropped 0; count of bases not matched to a gene: 8. The germline gives CDR1 SGHTA, CDR2 FQGNSA. The CDR3 contains 18 residues. CDR3 sequence reads: CASSLAFGGGEYQETQYF. CDR3 coding DNA: TGTGCCAGCAGCTTAGCCTTCGGCGGGGGGGAGTACCAAGAGACCCAGTACTTC.

This clonotype was recorded at least ten times. The chain uses TRBV6-5 and TRBJ1-2; 8 positions match TRBD1. The CDR3 extends over 14 amino acids. From germline, CDR1 is MNHEY and CDR2 SVGAGI. The V segment lost 0 bases and the J segment 8 bases; nucleotides outside the gene matches: 5. The CDR3 DNA sequence: TGTGCCAGCAGTTACTCAGGACAGGGCAAAGGCTACACCTTC. It translates to CASSYSGQGKGYTF.

This clonotype was found many times. DNA for the CDR3: TGCAGCGTCTTGGACAGGGGAGGGGCACACCCTGAAAAACTGTTTTTT. Encoded protein: CSVLDRGGAHPEKLFF. The chain links TRBV29-1 to TRBJ1-4, with 9 bases aligning to TRBD1. This CDR3 is 16 amino acids long. Germline CDR1 reads SQVTM; CDR2 reads ANQGSEA. After removal of 6 bases from V and 7 bases from J, the junction contained 15 bases not matched to a gene.

This clonotype was seen only a few times. One base away lies a much larger clone, so this may be a sequencing read error. The rearrangement uses TRBV28 and TRBJ1-6; D is undetermined. There are 15 residues in the CDR3. CDR1 and CDR2 (germline): MDHEN, SYDVKM. For the CDR3, the DNA is TGTGCCAGCAAAACAACTAGCTCCTATAATTCACCCCTCAACTTT. It translates to CASKTTSSYNSPLNF.

Many counts were recorded for this clonotype. This sequence joins TRBV6-5 and TRBJ1-1, with 8 bases fitting TRBD1. CDR1 and CDR2 from the germline V gene are MNHEY and SVGAGI. V shed 6 bases and J 11 bases; nucleotides not matched to a gene: 11. The CDR3 runs 13 residues. Here the CDR3 DNA reads TGTGCCAGCAGCCTCGGCCGGGGGGACAGGGCTTTCTTT. Translating it yields CASSLGRGDRAFF.

This clonotype is labeled as medium-sized. CDR3 loop: CASSFRVAGVSDTQYF. CDR3 DNA sequence: TGTGCCAGCAGCTTTCGGGTAGCGGGGGTCTCAGATACGCAGTATTTT. The rearrangement uses TRBV2 and TRBJ2-3, with 9 bases fitting TRBD2. Germline CDR1 and CDR2: SNHLY and FYNNEI. This CDR3 has 16 residues. J gave up 4 bases and V 6 bases, and 11 bases lay outside the gene matches.

In this sample, this clonotype turned up many times. The chain joins TRBV27 to TRBJ1-5; no reliable D call. CDR3 length equals 17 residues. Trimming stripped 2 bases from V and 0 bases from J, with 14 bases between. Per germline, CDR1 MNHEY and CDR2 SMNVEV (reference sequence). CDR3 nucleotides: TGTGCCAGCAGTTTACTCGGCCTTGGCGATAGCAATCAGCCCCAGCATTTT. The encoded protein is CASSLLGLGDSNQPQHF.

This clonotype was recorded many times. The chain is built from TRBV7-9 and TRBJ2-5, with D tentatively TRBD2 (6 bases). This CDR3 contains 17 residues. V gave up 5 bases and J gave up 5 bases, with 24 bases separating them. The germline V gene encodes CDR1 SEHNR and CDR2 FQNEAQ (reference sequence). The CDR3 here is CASSPPAEGRVGETQYF. Here the CDR3 DNA reads TGTGCCAGCAGCCCCCCTGCGGAGGGCAGGGTCGGCGAGACCCAGTACTTC.

This clonotype was seen only a few times. This chain joins TRBV12-3 or TRBV12-4 and TRBJ1-1; no definite D call. V was cut by 4 bases and J by 3 bases, with 12 bases left in between. This CDR3 contains 14 residues. DNA of the CDR3: TGTGCCAGCAGTTCTCAGAAATTGGACACTGAAGCTTTCTTT. Its translation: CASSSQKLDTEAFF.

This clonotype was observed many times. V usage is TRBV27 and J usage is TRBJ1-6; a weak D match, TRBD1 (6 bases). Per the germline V gene, CDR1 is MNHEY and CDR2 is SMNVEV (reference sequence). The CDR3 spans 15 residues. Trimming pared 2 bases from V and 6 bases from J, leaving 11 bases between. The CDR3 DNA follows: TGTGCCAGCAGTTTAAGACAGGATGGTAATTCACCCCTCCACTTT. It is translated as CASSLRQDGNSPLHF.

In this sample, this clonotype turned up many times. J is TRBJ1-1 and V is TRBV29-1, with 8 bases matching TRBD1. CDR1 SQVTM and CDR2 ANQGSEA come from the germline V gene. This CDR3 comprises 14 residues. V was clipped by 0 bases and J by 5 bases; unmatched bases: 5. For the CDR3, the DNA is TGCAGCGTTGAAGACAGGGGGCGAGGTACTGAAGCTTTCTTT. Protein product: CSVEDRGRGTEAFF.

In this sample, this clonotype turned up many times. This chain links TRBV5-1 with TRBJ2-3, with TRBD2 as a possible D gene (5 bases). Germline values: CDR1 SGHRS, CDR2 YFSETQ. V was pared by 0 bases and J by 4 bases, with 9 bases between. The CDR3 is 14 amino acids. The CDR3 nucleotides are TGCGCCAGCAGCTTGGGCGAGGGTCCAGATACGCAGTATTTT. It yields the protein CASSLGEGPDTQYF.

This clonotype was recorded at least ten times. The chain carries TRBV2 and TRBJ2-1; D unclear. The CDR3 is made up of 15 amino acids. Per germline, CDR1 SNHLY and CDR2 FYNNEI. With 7 bases removed from V and 8 bases from J, the gap between germline ends came to 21 bases. The CDR3 DNA follows: TGTGCCAGCACCGCGTGGTCCTCCGTGGGCGATGAGCAGTTCTTC. Encoded protein: CASTAWSSVGDEQFF.

The gene calls are TRBV20-1 and TRBJ1-4; weak D call: TRBD1 (6 bases). V was pared by 6 bases and J by 4 bases, with 21 bases between. From germline, CDR1 is DFQATT and CDR2 SNEGSKA (reference sequence). This CDR3 is 16 amino acids long. The CDR3 DNA sequence: TGCAGTGCCCCCCGGGACGTCGGGACATATAATGAAAAACTGTTTTTT. It translates to CSAPRDVGTYNEKLFF.

This clonotype was seen at least ten times. The V and J genes are TRBV20-1 and TRBJ1-6, with D perhaps matching TRBD1 (6 bases). This CDR3 is built from 16 residues. CDR1 DFQATT and CDR2 SNEGSKA come from the germline V gene (reference sequence). With 2 bases removed from V and 10 bases from J, the gap between germline ends came to 21 bases. The CDR3 nucleotides read TGCAGTGCTAGACAACCGGACAGCCGGTACTACTCACCCCTCCACTTT. Translating gives CSARQPDSRYYSPLHF.